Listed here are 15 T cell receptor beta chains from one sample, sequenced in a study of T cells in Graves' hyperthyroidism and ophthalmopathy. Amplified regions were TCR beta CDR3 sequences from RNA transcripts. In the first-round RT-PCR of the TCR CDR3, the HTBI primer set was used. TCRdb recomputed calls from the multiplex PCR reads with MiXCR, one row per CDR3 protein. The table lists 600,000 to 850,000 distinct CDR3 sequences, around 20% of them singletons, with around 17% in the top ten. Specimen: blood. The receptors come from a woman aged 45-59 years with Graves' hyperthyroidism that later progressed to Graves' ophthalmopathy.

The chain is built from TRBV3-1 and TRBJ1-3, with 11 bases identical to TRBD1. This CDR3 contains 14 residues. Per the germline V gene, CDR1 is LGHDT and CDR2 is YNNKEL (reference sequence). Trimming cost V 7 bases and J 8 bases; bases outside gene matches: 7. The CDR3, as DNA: TGTGCCAGCATCCATGGACAGGGGGCAGACACCATATATTTT. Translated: CASIHGQGADTIYF.

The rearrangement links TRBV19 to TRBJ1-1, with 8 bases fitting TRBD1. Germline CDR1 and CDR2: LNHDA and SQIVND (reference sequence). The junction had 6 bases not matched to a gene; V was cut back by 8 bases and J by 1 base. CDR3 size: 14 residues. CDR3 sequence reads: CASGTTGENTEAFF. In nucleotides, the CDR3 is TGTGCCAGTGGCACGACAGGGGAGAACACTGAAGCTTTCTTT.

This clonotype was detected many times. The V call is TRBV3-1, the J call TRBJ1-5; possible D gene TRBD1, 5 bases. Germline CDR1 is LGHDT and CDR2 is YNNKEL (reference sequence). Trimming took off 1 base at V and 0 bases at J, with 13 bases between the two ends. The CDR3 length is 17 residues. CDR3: CASSQGVLGASNQPQHF. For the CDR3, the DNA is TGTGCCAGCAGCCAAGGGGTTTTAGGGGCTAGCAATCAGCCCCAGCATTTT.

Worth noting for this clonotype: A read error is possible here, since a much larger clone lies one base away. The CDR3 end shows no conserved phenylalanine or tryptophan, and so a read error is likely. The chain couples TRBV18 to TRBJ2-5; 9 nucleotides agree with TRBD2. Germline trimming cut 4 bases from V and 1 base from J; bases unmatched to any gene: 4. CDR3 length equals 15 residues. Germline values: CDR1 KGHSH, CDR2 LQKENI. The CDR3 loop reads CASSRSGGTQETQYL. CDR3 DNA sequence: TGTGCCAGCTCACGAAGCGGGGGGACCCAAGAGACCCAGTACCTC.

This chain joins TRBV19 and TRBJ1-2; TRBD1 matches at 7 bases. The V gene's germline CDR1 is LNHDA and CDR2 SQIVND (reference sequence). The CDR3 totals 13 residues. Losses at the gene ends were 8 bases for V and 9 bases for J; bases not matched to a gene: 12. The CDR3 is CASSTGTASSYTF. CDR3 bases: TGTGCCAGTTCCACCGGGACAGCATCCAGCTACACCTTC. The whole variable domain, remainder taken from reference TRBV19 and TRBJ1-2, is DGGITQSPKYLFRKEGQNVTLSCEQNLNHDAMYWYRQDPGQGLRLIYYSQIVNDFQKGDIAEGYSVSREKKESFPLTVTSAQKNPTAFYLCASSTGTASSYTFGSGTRLTVV.

CDR3 sequence (DNA): TGTGCCAGTAGTATATCACCGCTCGGGGGGCAGATATACGAGCAGTACTTC. This gives the protein CASSISPLGGQIYEQYF. This chain joins TRBV19 and TRBJ2-7; a possible D gene is TRBD2 (7 bases). V lost 2 bases, J lost 4 bases, and 21 bases lay in between. The CDR3 totals 17 residues. Germline loops: CDR1 LNHDA, CDR2 SQIVND (reference sequence).

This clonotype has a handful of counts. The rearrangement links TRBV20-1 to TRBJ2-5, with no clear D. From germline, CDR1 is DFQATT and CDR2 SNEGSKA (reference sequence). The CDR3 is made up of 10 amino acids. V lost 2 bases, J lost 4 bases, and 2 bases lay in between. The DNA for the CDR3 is TGCAGTGCTAGAAGAGAGACCCAGTACTTC. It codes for CSARRETQYF.

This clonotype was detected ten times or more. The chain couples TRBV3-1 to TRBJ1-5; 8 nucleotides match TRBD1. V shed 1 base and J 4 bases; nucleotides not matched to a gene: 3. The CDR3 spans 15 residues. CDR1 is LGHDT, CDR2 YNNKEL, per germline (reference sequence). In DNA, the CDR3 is TGTGCCAGCAGCCAAGGACAGGGGCGGAATCAGCCCCAGCATTTT. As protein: CASSQGQGRNQPQHF.

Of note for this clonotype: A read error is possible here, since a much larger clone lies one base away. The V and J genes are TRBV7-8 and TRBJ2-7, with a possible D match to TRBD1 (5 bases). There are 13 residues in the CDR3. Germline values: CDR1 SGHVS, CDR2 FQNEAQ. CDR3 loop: CTSSPIRGYEQYF. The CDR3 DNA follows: TGTACCAGCAGCCCCATAAGGGGCTACGAGCAGTACTTC.

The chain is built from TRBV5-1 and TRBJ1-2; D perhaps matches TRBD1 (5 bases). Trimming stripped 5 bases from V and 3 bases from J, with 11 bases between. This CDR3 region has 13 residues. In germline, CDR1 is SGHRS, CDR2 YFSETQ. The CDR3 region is CASSQGRDYGYTF. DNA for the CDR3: TGCGCCAGCAGTCAGGGACGAGACTATGGCTACACCTTC.

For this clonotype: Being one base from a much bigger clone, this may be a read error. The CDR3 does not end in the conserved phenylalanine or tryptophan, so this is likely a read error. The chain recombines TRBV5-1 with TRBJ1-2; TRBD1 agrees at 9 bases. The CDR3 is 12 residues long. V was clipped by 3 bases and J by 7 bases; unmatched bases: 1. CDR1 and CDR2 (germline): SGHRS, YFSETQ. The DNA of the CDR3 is TGCGCCAGCAGCTGGGACAGGGCTGGCTACACCTCC. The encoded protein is CASSWDRAGYTS.

The DNA for the CDR3 is TGTGCCAGTAGCACGGACAGGGGATACACCATATATTTT. Amino acids: CASSTDRGYTIYF. This chain uses TRBV19 with TRBJ1-3, with TRBD1 identical over 9 bases. V shed 6 bases and J 8 bases; nucleotides not matched to a gene: 5. The germline V gene has CDR1 LNHDA and CDR2 SQIVND (reference sequence). The CDR3 length is 13 residues.

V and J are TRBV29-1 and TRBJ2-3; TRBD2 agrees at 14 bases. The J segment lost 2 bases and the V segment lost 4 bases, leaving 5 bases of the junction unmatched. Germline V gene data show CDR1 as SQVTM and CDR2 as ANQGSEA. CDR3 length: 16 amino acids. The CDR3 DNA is TGCAGCGTTGGGCGACTAGCGGGGGGGCCCACAGATACGCAGTATTTT. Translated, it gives CSVGRLAGGPTDTQYF.

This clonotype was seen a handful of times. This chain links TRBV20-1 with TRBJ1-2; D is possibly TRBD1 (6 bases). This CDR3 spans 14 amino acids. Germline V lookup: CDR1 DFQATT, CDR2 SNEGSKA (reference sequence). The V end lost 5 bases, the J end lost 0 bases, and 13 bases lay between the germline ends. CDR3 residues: CSAYQGITNYGYTF. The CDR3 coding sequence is TGCAGTGCTTACCAGGGGATCACTAACTATGGCTACACCTTC.

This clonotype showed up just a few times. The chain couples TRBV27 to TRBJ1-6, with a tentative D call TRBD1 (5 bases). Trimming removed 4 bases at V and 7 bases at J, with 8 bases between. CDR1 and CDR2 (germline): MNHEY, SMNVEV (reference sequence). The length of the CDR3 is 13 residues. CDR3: CASSWDFNSPLHF. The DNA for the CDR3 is TGTGCCAGCAGTTGGGACTTCAATTCACCCCTCCACTTT.